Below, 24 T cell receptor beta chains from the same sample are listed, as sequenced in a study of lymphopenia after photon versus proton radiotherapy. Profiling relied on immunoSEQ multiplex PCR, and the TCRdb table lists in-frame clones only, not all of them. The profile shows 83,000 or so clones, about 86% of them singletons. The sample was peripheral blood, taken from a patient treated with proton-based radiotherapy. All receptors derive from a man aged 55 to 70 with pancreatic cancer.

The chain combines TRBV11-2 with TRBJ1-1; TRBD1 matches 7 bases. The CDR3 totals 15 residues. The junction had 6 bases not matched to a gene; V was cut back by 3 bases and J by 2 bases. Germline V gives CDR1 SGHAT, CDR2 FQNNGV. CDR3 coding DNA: TGTGCCAGCAGCTTGAACAGGGGAACAAACACTGAAGCTTTCTTT. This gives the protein CASSLNRGTNTEAFF.

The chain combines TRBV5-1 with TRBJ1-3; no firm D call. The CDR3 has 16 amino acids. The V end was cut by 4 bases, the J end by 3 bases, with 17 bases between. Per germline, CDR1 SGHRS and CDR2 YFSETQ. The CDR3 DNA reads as TGCGCCAGCAGCCCCGAGTCGGTGATACGTGGAAACACCATATATTTT. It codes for CASSPESVIRGNTIYF.

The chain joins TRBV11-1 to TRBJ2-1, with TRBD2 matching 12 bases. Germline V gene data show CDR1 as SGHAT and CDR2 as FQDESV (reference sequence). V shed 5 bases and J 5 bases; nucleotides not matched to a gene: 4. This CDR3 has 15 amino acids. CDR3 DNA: TGTGCCAGCAGCACTAGACTAGCGGGAGACAATGAGCAGTTCTTC. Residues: CASSTRLAGDNEQFF.

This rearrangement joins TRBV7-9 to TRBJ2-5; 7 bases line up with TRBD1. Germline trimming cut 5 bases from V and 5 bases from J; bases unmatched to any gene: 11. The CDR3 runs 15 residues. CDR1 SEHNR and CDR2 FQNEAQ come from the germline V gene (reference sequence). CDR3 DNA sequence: TGTGCCAGCAGCCACCGTCGAACAGGGGCCGAGACCCAGTACTTC. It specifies CASSHRRTGAETQYF.

The DNA for the CDR3 is TGTGCCAGCAGCGCCGGGACTAGCGGATACACCGGGGAGCTGTTTTTT. Residues: CASSAGTSGYTGELFF. V and J are TRBV9 and TRBJ2-2; 11 bases map to TRBD2. J was trimmed by 3 bases and V by 3 bases; bases with no gene match: 4. Germline V gives CDR1 SGDLS, CDR2 YYNGEE. The CDR3 is made up of 16 amino acids.

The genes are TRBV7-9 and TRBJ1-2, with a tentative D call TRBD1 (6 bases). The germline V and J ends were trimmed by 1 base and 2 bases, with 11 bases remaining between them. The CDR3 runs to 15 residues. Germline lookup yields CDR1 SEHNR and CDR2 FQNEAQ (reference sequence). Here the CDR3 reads CASSLEGGKNYGYTF. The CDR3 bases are TGTGCCAGCAGCTTAGAGGGGGGCAAGAACTATGGCTACACCTTC. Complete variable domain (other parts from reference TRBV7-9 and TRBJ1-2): DTGVSQNPRHKITKRGQNVTFRCDPISEHNRLYWYRQTLGQGPEFLTYFQNEAQLEKSRLLSDRFSAERPKGSFSTLEIQRTEQGDSAMYLCASSLEGGKNYGYTFGSGTRLTVV.

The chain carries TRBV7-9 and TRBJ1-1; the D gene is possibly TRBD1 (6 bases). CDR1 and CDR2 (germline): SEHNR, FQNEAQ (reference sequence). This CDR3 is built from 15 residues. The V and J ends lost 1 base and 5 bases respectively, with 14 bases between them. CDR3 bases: TGTGCCAGCAGCTTAGAGATAGGGGGGAAAACTGAAGCTTTCTTT. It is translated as CASSLEIGGKTEAFF.

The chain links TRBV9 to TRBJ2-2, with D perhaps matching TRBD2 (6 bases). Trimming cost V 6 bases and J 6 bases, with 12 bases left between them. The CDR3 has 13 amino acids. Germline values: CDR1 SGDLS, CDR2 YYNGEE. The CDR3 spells CASTLGSSGELFF. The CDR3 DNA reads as TGTGCCAGCACTCTCGGGAGCTCCGGGGAGCTGTTTTTT.

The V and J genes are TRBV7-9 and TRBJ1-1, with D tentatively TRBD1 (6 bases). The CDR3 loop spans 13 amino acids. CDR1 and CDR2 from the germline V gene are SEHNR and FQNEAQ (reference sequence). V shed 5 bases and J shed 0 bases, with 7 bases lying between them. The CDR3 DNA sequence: TGTGCCAGCAGCCGGACAGTGAACACTGAAGCTTTCTTT. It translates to CASSRTVNTEAFF.

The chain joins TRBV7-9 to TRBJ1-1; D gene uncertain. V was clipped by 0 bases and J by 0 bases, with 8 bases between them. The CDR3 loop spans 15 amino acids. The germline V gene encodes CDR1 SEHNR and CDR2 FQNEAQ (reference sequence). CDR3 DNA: TGTGCCAGCAGCTTAGCGCAGGTTCTGAACACTGAAGCTTTCTTT. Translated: CASSLAQVLNTEAFF.

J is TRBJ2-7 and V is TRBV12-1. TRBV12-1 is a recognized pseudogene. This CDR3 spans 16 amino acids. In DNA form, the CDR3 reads TGTGCCAGCAGCCCCCGGGACCGGCCACGGTTCTACGAGCAGTACTTC. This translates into CASSPRDRPRFYEQYF.

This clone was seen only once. CDR3 sequence reads: CASSTGDSLNTEAFF. The DNA of the CDR3 is TGTGCCAGCAGCACCGGGGACAGCCTGAACACTGAAGCTTTCTTT. The gene calls are TRBV11-3 and TRBJ1-1; 7 nucleotides align to TRBD1. Germline V gives CDR1 SGHNT, CDR2 YENEEA. The CDR3 has 15 residues. Unmatched junction bases numbered 6, after V lost 5 bases and J lost 0 bases. The full variable domain, completed using reference TRBV11-3 and TRBJ1-1, is EAGVVQSPRYKIIEKKQPVAFWCNPISGHNTLYWYLQNLGQGPELLIRYENEEAVDDSQLPKDRFSAERLKGVDSTLKIQPAELGDSAVYLCASSTGDSLNTEAFFGQGTRLTVV.

CDR3 sequence: CASSMGRAHEQYF. CDR3 coding DNA: TGTGCCAGTAGTATGGGTAGGGCCCACGAGCAGTACTTC. The V and J genes are TRBV19 and TRBJ2-7; D ambiguous. The CDR3 contains 13 residues. Germline loops: CDR1 LNHDA, CDR2 SQIVND (reference sequence). V dropped 3 bases and J dropped 5 bases, with 11 bases sitting between them.

The CDR3 nucleotides are TGTGCCAGCAGCAATAATATCGTTAGGGCCAGGGACTACGAGCAGTACTTC. Its protein product is CASSNNIVRARDYEQYF. The chain recombines TRBV7-3 with TRBJ2-7, with D perhaps TRBD1 (5 bases). Between the trimmed V and J ends, which lost 5 bases and 3 bases, there was a span of 23 bases. The CDR3 contains 17 residues. Germline values: CDR1 SGHTA, CDR2 FQGTGA.

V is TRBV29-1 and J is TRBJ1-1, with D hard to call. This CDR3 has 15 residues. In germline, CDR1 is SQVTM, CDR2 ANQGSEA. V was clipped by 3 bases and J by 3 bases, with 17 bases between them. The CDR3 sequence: CSVDRPGSEDTEAFF. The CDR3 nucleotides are TGCAGCGTTGATAGGCCCGGCAGTGAGGACACTGAAGCTTTCTTT.

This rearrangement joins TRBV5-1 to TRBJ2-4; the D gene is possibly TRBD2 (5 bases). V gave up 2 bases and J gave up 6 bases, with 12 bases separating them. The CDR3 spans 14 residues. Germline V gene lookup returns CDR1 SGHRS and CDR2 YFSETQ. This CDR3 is CASSLPGSVNIQYF. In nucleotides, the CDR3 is TGCGCCAGCAGCTTACCGGGGTCGGTAAACATTCAGTACTTC.

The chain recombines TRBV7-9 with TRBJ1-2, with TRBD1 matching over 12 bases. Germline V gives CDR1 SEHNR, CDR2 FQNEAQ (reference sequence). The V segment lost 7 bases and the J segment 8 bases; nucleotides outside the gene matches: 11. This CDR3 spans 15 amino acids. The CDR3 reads CASIRTGQGAVGYTF. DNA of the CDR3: TGTGCCAGCATCAGAACGGGACAGGGGGCAGTAGGCTACACCTTC.

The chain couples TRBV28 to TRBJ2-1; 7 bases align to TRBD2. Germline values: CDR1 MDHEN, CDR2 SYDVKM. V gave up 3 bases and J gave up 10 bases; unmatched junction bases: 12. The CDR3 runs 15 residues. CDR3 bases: TGTGCCAGCAGTTTCCCGGGACTACTATTTAAAGAGCAGTTCTTC. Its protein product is CASSFPGLLFKEQFF. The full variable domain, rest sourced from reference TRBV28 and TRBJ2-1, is DVKVTQSSRYLVKRTGEKVFLECVQDMDHENMFWYRQDPGLGLRLIYFSYDVKMKEKGDIPEGYSVSREKKERFSLILESASTNQTSMYLCASSFPGLLFKEQFFGPGTRLTVL.

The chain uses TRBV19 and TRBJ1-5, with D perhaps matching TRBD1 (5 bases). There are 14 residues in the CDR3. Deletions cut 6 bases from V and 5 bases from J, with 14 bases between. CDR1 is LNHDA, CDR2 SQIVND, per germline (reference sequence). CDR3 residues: CASRVGGRDQPQHF. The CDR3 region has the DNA TGTGCCAGTAGAGTCGGGGGTCGGGATCAGCCCCAGCATTTT.

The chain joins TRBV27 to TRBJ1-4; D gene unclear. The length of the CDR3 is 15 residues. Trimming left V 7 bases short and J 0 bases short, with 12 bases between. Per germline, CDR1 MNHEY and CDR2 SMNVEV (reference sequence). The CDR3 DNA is TGTGCCAGCACACACCGTCCCGCAACTAATGAAAAACTGTTTTTT. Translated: CASTHRPATNEKLFF.

CDR3 residues: CASSLRDTIYEQFF. As DNA, the CDR3 is TGCGCCAGCAGCTTGCGGGACACTATCTATGAGCAGTTCTTC. The V and J genes are TRBV5-1 and TRBJ2-1, with D possibly TRBD1 on 6 matching bases. The V gene's germline CDR1 is SGHRS and CDR2 YFSETQ. V dropped 1 base and J dropped 8 bases, with 13 bases sitting between them. This CDR3 has 14 amino acids.

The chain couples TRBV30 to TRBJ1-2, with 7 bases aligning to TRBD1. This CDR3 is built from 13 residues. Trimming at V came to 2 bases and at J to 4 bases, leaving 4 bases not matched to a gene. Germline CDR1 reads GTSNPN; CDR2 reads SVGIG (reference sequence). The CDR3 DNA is TGTGCCTGGAGTTCGGGACAGTTCTATGGCTACACCTTC. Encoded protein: CAWSSGQFYGYTF.

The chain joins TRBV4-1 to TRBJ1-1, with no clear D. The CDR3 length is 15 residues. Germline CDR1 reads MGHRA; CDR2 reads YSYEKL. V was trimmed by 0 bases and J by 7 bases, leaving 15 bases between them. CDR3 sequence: CASSQEVGRRSEAFF. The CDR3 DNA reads TGCGCCAGCAGCCAAGAGGTAGGGCGTCGAAGTGAAGCTTTCTTT.

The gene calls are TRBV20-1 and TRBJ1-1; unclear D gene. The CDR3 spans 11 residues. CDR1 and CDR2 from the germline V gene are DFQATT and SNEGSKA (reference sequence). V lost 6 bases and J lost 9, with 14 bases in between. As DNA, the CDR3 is TGCAGTGCGAGCCGGGAACTGAAAGCTTTCTTT. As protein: CSASRELKAFF.